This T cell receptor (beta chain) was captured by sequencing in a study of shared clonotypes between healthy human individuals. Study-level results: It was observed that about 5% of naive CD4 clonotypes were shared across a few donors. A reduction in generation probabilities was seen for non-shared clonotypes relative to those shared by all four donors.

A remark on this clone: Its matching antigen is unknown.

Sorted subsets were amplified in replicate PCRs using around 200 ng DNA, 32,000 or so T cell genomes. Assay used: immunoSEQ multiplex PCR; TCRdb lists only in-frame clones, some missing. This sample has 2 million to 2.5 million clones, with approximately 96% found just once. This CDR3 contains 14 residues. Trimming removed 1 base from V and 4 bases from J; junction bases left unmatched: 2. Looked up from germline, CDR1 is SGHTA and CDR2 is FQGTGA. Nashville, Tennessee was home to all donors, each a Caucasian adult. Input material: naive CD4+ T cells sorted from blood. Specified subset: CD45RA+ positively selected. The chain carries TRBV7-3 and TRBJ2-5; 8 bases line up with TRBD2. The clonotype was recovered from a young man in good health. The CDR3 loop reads CASSLNSGAETQYF. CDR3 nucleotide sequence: TGTGCCAGCAGCTTAAATAGCGGGGCAGAGACCCAGTACTTC.